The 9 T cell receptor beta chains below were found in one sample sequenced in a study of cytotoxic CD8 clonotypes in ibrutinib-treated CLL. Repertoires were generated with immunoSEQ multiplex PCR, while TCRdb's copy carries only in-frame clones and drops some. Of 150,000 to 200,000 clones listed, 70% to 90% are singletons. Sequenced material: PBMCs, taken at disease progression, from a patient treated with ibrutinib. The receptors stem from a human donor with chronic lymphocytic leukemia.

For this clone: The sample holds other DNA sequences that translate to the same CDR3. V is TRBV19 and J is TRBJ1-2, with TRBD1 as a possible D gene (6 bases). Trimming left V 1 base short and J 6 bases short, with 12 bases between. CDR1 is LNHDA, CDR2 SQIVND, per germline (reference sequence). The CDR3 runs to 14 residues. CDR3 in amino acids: CASSIAGGLNGYTF. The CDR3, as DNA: TGTGCCAGTAGTATAGCTGGGGGGCTGAATGGCTACACCTTC.

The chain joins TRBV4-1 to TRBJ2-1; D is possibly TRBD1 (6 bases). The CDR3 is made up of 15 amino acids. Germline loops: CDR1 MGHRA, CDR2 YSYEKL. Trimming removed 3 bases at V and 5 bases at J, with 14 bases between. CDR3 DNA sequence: TGCGCCAGCAGCCACAAACAGGGAATTGACAATGAGCAGTTCTTC. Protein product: CASSHKQGIDNEQFF.

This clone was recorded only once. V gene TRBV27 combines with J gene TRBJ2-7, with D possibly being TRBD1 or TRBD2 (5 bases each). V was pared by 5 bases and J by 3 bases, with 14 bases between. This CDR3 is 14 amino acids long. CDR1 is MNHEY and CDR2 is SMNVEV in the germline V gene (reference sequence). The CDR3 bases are TGTGCCAGCAGTAAATGGGACCGTAACTACGAGCAGTACTTC. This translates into CASSKWDRNYEQYF.

The CDR3 bases are TGTGCCAGTAAAGCGGCAGGGGACAGGGACTATGGCTACACCTTC. Translation gives CASKAAGDRDYGYTF. J is TRBJ1-2 and V is TRBV19; 9 nucleotides agree with TRBD1. Germline values: CDR1 LNHDA, CDR2 SQIVND (reference sequence). The CDR3 runs 15 residues. J lost 3 bases, V lost 7 bases, and 9 bases had no gene match.

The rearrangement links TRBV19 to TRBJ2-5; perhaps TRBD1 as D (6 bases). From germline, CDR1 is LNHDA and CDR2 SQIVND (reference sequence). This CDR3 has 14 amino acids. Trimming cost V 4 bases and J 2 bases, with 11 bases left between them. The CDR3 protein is CASSRGLRQETQYF. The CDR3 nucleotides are TGTGCCAGTAGTAGGGGGCTCCGACAAGAGACCCAGTACTTC.

The CDR3 loop is CASSLWFGQGAPEAFF. The CDR3 bases are TGTGCCAGCAGTTTATGGTTCGGACAGGGGGCCCCTGAAGCTTTCTTT. The J gene is TRBJ1-1, the V gene TRBV28; 11 bases agree with TRBD1. J was trimmed by 6 bases and V by 0 bases; bases with no gene match: 6. The CDR3 sequence is 16 residues long. From germline, CDR1 is MDHEN and CDR2 SYDVKM.

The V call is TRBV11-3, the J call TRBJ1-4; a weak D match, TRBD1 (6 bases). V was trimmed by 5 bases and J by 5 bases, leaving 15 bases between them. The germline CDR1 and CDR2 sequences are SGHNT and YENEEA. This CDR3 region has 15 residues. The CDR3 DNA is TGTGCCAGCAGCAGCTCCAGGGGATCAAATGAAAAACTGTTTTTT. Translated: CASSSSRGSNEKLFF. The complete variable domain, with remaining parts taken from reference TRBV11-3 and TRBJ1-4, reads EAGVVQSPRYKIIEKKQPVAFWCNPISGHNTLYWYLQNLGQGPELLIRYENEEAVDDSQLPKDRFSAERLKGVDSTLKIQPAELGDSAVYLCASSSSRGSNEKLFFGSGTQLSVL.

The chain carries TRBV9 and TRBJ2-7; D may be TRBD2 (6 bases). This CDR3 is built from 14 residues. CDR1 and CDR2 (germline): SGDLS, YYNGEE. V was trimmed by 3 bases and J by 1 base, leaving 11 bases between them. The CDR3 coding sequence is TGTGCCAGCAGCGCTGTGGGAGGATCCTACGAGCAGTACTTC. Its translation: CASSAVGGSYEQYF. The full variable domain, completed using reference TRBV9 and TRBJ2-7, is DSGVTQTPKHLITATGQRVTLRCSPRSGDLSVYWYQQSLDQGLQFLIQYYNGEERAKGNILERFSAQQFPDLHSELNLSSLELGDSALYFCASSAVGGSYEQYFGPGTRLTVT.

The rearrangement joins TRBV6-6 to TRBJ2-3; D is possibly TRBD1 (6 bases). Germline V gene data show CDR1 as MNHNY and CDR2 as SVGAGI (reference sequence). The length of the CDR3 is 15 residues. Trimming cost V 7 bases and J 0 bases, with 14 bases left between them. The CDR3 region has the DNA TGTGCCAGCACCCAACAGGGTACTAGCACAGATACGCAGTATTTT. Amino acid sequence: CASTQQGTSTDTQYF.